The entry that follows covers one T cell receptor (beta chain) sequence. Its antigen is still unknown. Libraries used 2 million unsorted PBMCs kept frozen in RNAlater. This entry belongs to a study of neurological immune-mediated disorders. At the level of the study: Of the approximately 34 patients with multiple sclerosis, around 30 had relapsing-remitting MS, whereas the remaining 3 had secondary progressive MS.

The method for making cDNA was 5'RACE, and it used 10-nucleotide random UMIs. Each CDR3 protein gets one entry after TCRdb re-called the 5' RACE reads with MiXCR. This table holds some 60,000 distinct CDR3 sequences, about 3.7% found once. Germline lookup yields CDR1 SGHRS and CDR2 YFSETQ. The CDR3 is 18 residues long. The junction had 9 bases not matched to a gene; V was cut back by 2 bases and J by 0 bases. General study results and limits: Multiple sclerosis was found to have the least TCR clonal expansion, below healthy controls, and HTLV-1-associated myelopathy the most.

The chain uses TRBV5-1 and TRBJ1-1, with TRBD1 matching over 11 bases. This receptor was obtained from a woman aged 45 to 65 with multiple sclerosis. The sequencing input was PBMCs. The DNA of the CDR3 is TGCGCCAGCAGCTTACGCGGACAGGGGGCGTATATGAACACTGAAGCTTTCTTT. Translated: CASSLRGQGAYMNTEAFF.